This T cell receptor beta chain was profiled in a study of blood T cells in healthy people across ages. Between the trimmed V and J ends, which lost 8 bases and 4 bases, there was a span of 16 bases. Germline lookup yields CDR1 SGHTA and CDR2 FQGNSA. The CDR3 is 14 residues long. The use of a sample-barcoded 5' primer and a J-beta primer mix characterized a second PCR of about 7 to 12 cycles. Via MiXCR, TCRdb re-called the 5' RACE reads, giving one row per CDR3 protein. Counted here are some 1.4 million distinct CDR3 sequences, 42% occurring once; the ten biggest clones make up approximately 7.9%. The V gene is TRBV7-2, the J gene TRBJ2-3; D gene ambiguous. The source of this sequence is a woman younger than 35 in good health. Sequenced: blood. The CDR3: CASAIGYYADTQYF. The CDR3, as DNA: TGTGCCAGCGCCATAGGGTATTACGCAGATACGCAGTATTTT.